What follows are 30 T cell receptor beta chains derived from one specimen sequenced in a study of blood T cell repertoires in COVID-19. Generated by immunoSEQ multiplex PCR, the TCRdb table keeps only in-frame clones and is missing some. The data contain roughly 340,000 clones, about 87% of them singletons. The sequenced sample was peripheral blood. The receptors were sampled from a woman between 50 and 59 years old with COVID-19, enrolled during active disease.

The V and J genes are TRBV5-1 and TRBJ1-1, with TRBD1 matching over 8 bases. CDR1 and CDR2 (germline): SGHRS, YFSETQ. J was trimmed by 0 bases and V by 3 bases; bases with no gene match: 4. The length of the CDR3 is 15 residues. CDR3 sequence: CASSYRTGMNTEAFF. The CDR3 DNA reads TGCGCCAGCAGCTATCGGACAGGGATGAACACTGAAGCTTTCTTT. The variable domain in full, completed from reference TRBV5-1 and TRBJ1-1, reads KAGVTQTPRYLIKTRGQQVTLSCSPISGHRSVSWYQQTPGQGLQFLFEYFSETQRNKGNFPGRFSGRQFSNSRSEMNVSTLELGDSALYLCASSYRTGMNTEAFFGQGTRLTVV.

The rearrangement uses TRBV27 and TRBJ2-6; a possible D gene is TRBD1 (6 bases). Between the trimmed V and J ends, which lost 7 bases and 0 bases, there was a span of 13 bases. Germline V gene data show CDR1 as MNHEY and CDR2 as SMNVEV (reference sequence). This CDR3 has 16 residues. CDR3 in amino acids: CASTDSPFSGANVLTF. CDR3 nucleotide sequence: TGTGCCAGCACGGACAGTCCCTTCTCTGGGGCCAACGTCCTGACTTTC.

This clone was found a few times. V usage is TRBV4-3 and J usage is TRBJ1-1; TRBD1 is a possible D gene (6 bases). Germline CDR1 LGHNA, CDR2 YSLEER. The V end lost 5 bases, the J end lost 5 bases, and 15 bases lay between the germline ends. CDR3 size: 14 residues. This CDR3 reads CASSFEQGRTEAFF. The CDR3 bases are TGCGCCAGCAGCTTCGAACAGGGACGTACTGAAGCTTTCTTT.

The chain has TRBV15 and TRBJ2-7, with TRBD2 matching over 14 bases. V lost 5 bases, J lost 9 bases, and 3 bases stayed unmatched. CDR3 length: 13 amino acids. The germline CDR1 and CDR2 sequences are LNHNV and YYDKDF (reference sequence). The CDR3 nucleotides are TGTGCCACCAGCGGGACTAGCGGGAGTTTGCAGTACTTC. Residues: CATSGTSGSLQYF.

This clone came up many times. The gene calls are TRBV7-9 and TRBJ1-3, with D hard to call. Trimming stripped 5 bases from V and 4 bases from J, with 9 bases between. Germline-derived CDR1 and CDR2 are SEHNR and FQNEAQ (reference sequence). The CDR3 has 13 residues. CDR3 loop: CASSDNAGNTIYF. The CDR3 DNA follows: TGTGCCAGCAGCGACAACGCCGGAAACACCATATATTTT.

This clone was detected ten times or more. Here the CDR3 DNA reads TGCGCCAGCAGCGGGGAGGGCCAAGAGACCCAGTACTTC. Its protein product is CASSGEGQETQYF. The chain has TRBV5-1 and TRBJ2-5; 7 bases are shared with TRBD2. CDR3 length: 13 amino acids. V shed 4 bases, J shed 1 base, and the junction held 1 base outside the gene matches. Germline values: CDR1 SGHRS, CDR2 YFSETQ.

The chain has TRBV3-1 (or the pseudogene TRBV3-2) and TRBJ2-5, with 9 positions matching TRBD1. The junction had 7 bases not matched to a gene; V was cut back by 2 bases and J by 6 bases. Germline loops: CDR1 LGHDT, CDR2 YNNKEL (reference sequence). This CDR3 has 15 amino acids. Written as DNA, the CDR3 is TGTGCCAGCAGCCAACTCCAGACAGGGGGGCAGACCCAGTACTTC. Its translation: CASSQLQTGGQTQYF.

The V and J genes are TRBV5-6 and TRBJ1-2; D possibly corresponds to TRBD1 (6 bases). The germline V gene has CDR1 SGHDT and CDR2 YYEEEE. V was pared by 7 bases and J by 1 base, with 14 bases between. CDR3 length: 14 residues. The CDR3 DNA reads TGTGCCAGCTATGGCAGGGGCTTTAACTATGGCTACACCTTC. Amino acids: CASYGRGFNYGYTF.

This clone was seen only a few times. The genes are TRBV5-5 and TRBJ1-1; D gene ambiguous. V lost 0 bases and J 1 base, leaving 10 bases between the germline ends. The length of the CDR3 is 15 residues. Looked up from germline, CDR1 is SGHKS and CDR2 is YYEKEE (reference sequence). The CDR3 is CASSLVETSNTEAFF. The DNA for the CDR3 is TGTGCCAGCAGCTTGGTTGAGACTTCGAACACTGAAGCTTTCTTT.

The chain recombines TRBV5-1 with TRBJ2-3; D gene uncertain. Between the trimmed V and J ends, which lost 0 bases and 2 bases, there was a span of 10 bases. CDR3 size: 15 residues. Germline assignment: CDR1 SGHRS and CDR2 YFSETQ. This CDR3 reads CASSLALAYTDTQYF. The CDR3 DNA reads as TGCGCCAGCAGCTTGGCTTTGGCTTACACAGATACGCAGTATTTT.

The CDR3 sequence is CASSLTMTSGGLYEQFF. The CDR3 nucleotides are TGTGCCAGCAGCTTAACTATGACGAGCGGGGGGCTTTATGAGCAGTTCTTC. The chain joins TRBV11-2 to TRBJ2-1; 9 nucleotides match TRBD2. This CDR3 is built from 17 residues. With V trimmed by 2 bases and J by 8 bases, 13 bases remained unmatched. Germline assignment: CDR1 SGHAT and CDR2 FQNNGV.

V is TRBV7-9 and J is TRBJ2-7; 7 bases align to TRBD1. Unmatched junction bases numbered 10, after V lost 5 bases and J lost 0 bases. CDR1 SEHNR and CDR2 FQNEAQ come from the germline V gene (reference sequence). The CDR3 has 16 amino acids. The CDR3 reads CASSQKPGQSSYEQYF. CDR3 DNA sequence: TGTGCCAGCAGCCAGAAGCCGGGACAGAGCTCCTACGAGCAGTACTTC.

The chain combines TRBV3-1 (or the pseudogene TRBV3-2) with TRBJ2-7; 7 bases line up with TRBD2. This CDR3 contains 15 residues. Germline V gene lookup returns CDR1 LGHDT and CDR2 YNNKEL (reference sequence). The V gene end was trimmed by 4 bases and the J gene end by 4 bases; junction bases not matched to a gene: 10. CDR3 loop: CASSPLGAGAYEQYF. CDR3 sequence (DNA): TGTGCCAGCAGCCCGTTAGGTGCGGGAGCGTACGAGCAGTACTTC.

This chain connects TRBV6-2 or TRBV6-3 to TRBJ1-4; weak D call: TRBD1 (6 bases). The V and J ends lost 5 bases and 3 bases respectively, with 13 bases between them. The CDR3 spans 15 residues. Germline loops: CDR1 MNHEY, CDR2 SVGEGT. CDR3 bases: TGTGCCAGCAGTCGACCAGGGGTTCCTAATGAAAAACTGTTTTTT. This sequence encodes CASSRPGVPNEKLFF.

The chain recombines TRBV19 with TRBJ1-2; D might be TRBD1 (6 bases). V was trimmed by 6 bases and J by 5 bases, leaving 16 bases between them. This CDR3 spans 14 amino acids. Germline CDR1 and CDR2: LNHDA and SQIVND (reference sequence). The CDR3 reads CASSNVGTLYGYTF. In DNA, the CDR3 is TGTGCCAGTAGCAACGTCGGGACACTATATGGCTACACCTTC. The full variable domain, in which reference TRBV19 and TRBJ1-2 provide the parts outside the CDR3, is DGGITQSPKYLFRKEGQNVTLSCEQNLNHDAMYWYRQDPGQGLRLIYYSQIVNDFQKGDIAEGYSVSREKKESFPLTVTSAQKNPTAFYLCASSNVGTLYGYTFGSGTRLTVV.

The chain combines TRBV24-1 with TRBJ2-7; D perhaps matches TRBD1 (6 bases). The CDR3 sequence is 16 residues long. V was shortened by 3 bases and J by 3 bases, with 17 bases between the two germline ends. Germline CDR1 and CDR2: KGHDR and SFDVKD. The CDR3 sequence: CATSDGGGASFYEQYF. CDR3 bases: TGTGCCACCAGTGATGGGGGCGGAGCCTCGTTCTACGAGCAGTACTTC.

The rearrangement uses TRBV3-1 (or the pseudogene TRBV3-2) and TRBJ2-4; a possible D gene is TRBD1 (6 bases). The CDR3 length is 17 residues. Trimming stripped 0 bases from V and 2 bases from J, with 14 bases between. CDR1 is LGHDT, CDR2 YNNKEL, per germline (reference sequence). DNA for the CDR3: TGTGCCAGCAGCCAAGATTTCCGAGGGGGACCCAAAAACATTCAGTACTTC. It specifies CASSQDFRGGPKNIQYF.

This rearrangement joins TRBV7-9 to TRBJ1-5; a possible D gene is TRBD1 (6 bases). In germline, CDR1 is SEHNR, CDR2 FQNEAQ (reference sequence). V lost 1 base and J lost 7, with 11 bases in between. The CDR3 covers 14 residues. The CDR3 bases are TGTGCCAGCAGCTTAGAGGGGGGGGGCCAGCCCCAGCATTTT. Translation: CASSLEGGGQPQHF.

This clone was found a few times. This rearrangement joins TRBV27 to TRBJ2-1; 8 nucleotides line up with TRBD2. The CDR3 covers 15 residues. With 3 bases clipped from V and 7 bases from J, the junction kept 8 bases outside the gene matches. Germline V lookup: CDR1 MNHEY, CDR2 SMNVEV (reference sequence). The CDR3 loop reads CASSFRAGVGNEQFF. CDR3 bases: TGTGCCAGCAGTTTCAGAGCGGGAGTTGGAAATGAGCAGTTCTTC.

This clone appeared a single time. The CDR3 spells CASSIAGPKNIQYF. The CDR3, as DNA: TGTGCCAGCAGTATAGCGGGACCCAAAAACATTCAGTACTTC. The J gene is TRBJ2-4, the V gene TRBV5-4; 8 bases are shared with TRBD2. The CDR3 spans 14 residues. V lost 5 bases, J lost 2 bases, and 3 bases stayed unmatched. From germline, CDR1 is SGHNT and CDR2 YYREEE (reference sequence). The full variable domain, completed using reference TRBV5-4 and TRBJ2-4, is ETGVTQSPTHLIKTRGQQVTLRCSSQSGHNTVSWYQQALGQGPQFIFQYYREEENGRGNFPPRFSGLQFPNYSSELNVNALELDDSALYLCASSIAGPKNIQYFGAGTRLSVL.

The chain combines TRBV20-1 with TRBJ1-2; 9 nucleotides match TRBD1. The CDR3 totals 14 residues. CDR1 is DFQATT, CDR2 SNEGSKA, per germline (reference sequence). V lost 3 bases and J lost 5; bases outside the gene matches: 7. CDR3 coding DNA: TGCAGTGCTAGTTGGACAGGGGATCCTTATGGCTACACCTTC. The encoded protein is CSASWTGDPYGYTF.

This clone was observed a single time. The genes are TRBV28 and TRBJ2-3; 8 bases fit TRBD2. The germline V gene encodes CDR1 MDHEN and CDR2 SYDVKM. J gave up 3 bases and V 4 bases, and 6 bases lay outside the gene matches. The CDR3 covers 15 residues. The CDR3 protein is CASSSPAGVTDTQYF. DNA for the CDR3: TGTGCCAGCAGTTCCCCAGCGGGAGTTACAGATACGCAGTATTTT.

This chain links TRBV7-9 with TRBJ1-1; 7 positions agree with TRBD1. This CDR3 contains 14 residues. With 4 bases clipped from V and 4 bases from J, the junction kept 6 bases outside the gene matches. From germline, CDR1 is SEHNR and CDR2 FQNEAQ (reference sequence). The CDR3 spells CASSSPGQITEAFF. In nucleotides, the CDR3 is TGTGCCAGCAGCTCCCCGGGACAGATCACTGAAGCTTTCTTT.

V gene TRBV10-3 combines with J gene TRBJ2-7, with D possibly TRBD1 on 6 matching bases. Trimming shortened V by 11 bases and J by 6 bases, and 14 bases separated the two germline ends. CDR1 is ENHRY and CDR2 is SYGVKD in the germline V gene. The CDR3 sequence is 11 residues long. The CDR3 sequence: CASRQDAEQYF. In nucleotides, the CDR3 is TGTGCCTCTAGACAGGATGCCGAGCAGTACTTC.

This rearrangement joins TRBV4-2 to TRBJ1-3; D is unresolved. The germline gives CDR1 LGHNA, CDR2 YNFKEQ. This CDR3 is 16 amino acids long. V was shortened by 1 base and J by 1 base, with 11 bases between the two germline ends. As DNA, the CDR3 is TGTGCCAGCAGCCAAGTAATACGGGAATCTGGAAACACCATATATTTT. This gives the protein CASSQVIRESGNTIYF.

This clone has a handful of counts. The chain combines TRBV15 with TRBJ1-2; the D gene is possibly TRBD1 (5 bases). With 5 bases removed from V and 4 bases from J, the gap between germline ends came to 11 bases. From germline, CDR1 is LNHNV and CDR2 YYDKDF (reference sequence). The CDR3 has 13 residues. The CDR3 region is CATSGGGLYGYTF. The CDR3 region has the DNA TGTGCCACCAGCGGGGGGGGACTCTATGGCTACACCTTC.

The chain couples TRBV4-2 to TRBJ2-2; no clear D gene. This CDR3 comprises 18 residues. Germline V CDR1 and CDR2: LGHNA, YNFKEQ. V was pared by 2 bases and J by 0 bases, with 16 bases between. CDR3 amino acids: CASSQTSLVVANTGELFF. In DNA form, the CDR3 reads TGTGCCAGCAGCCAAACCTCCCTCGTAGTGGCGAACACCGGGGAGCTGTTTTTT.

The genes are TRBV19 and TRBJ1-6; D unresolved. Per germline, CDR1 LNHDA and CDR2 SQIVND (reference sequence). With 5 bases removed from V and 8 bases from J, the gap between germline ends came to 13 bases. The CDR3 contains 14 residues. The CDR3 DNA is TGTGCCAGTAGTGTTCCACGGGGTGATTCACCCCTCCACTTT. Translating it yields CASSVPRGDSPLHF.

The V and J genes are TRBV30 and TRBJ2-3, with unresolved D. This CDR3 has 14 amino acids. V gave up 6 bases and J gave up 1 base, with 14 bases separating them. Germline V gene sequence: CDR1 GTSNPN, CDR2 SVGIG (reference sequence). The CDR3 nucleotides are TGTGCCTGCCGGCACTTTGCGGGCACAGATACGCAGTATTTT. It encodes CACRHFAGTDTQYF.

The rearrangement links TRBV5-6 to TRBJ2-1; D is perhaps TRBD1 (5 bases). Germline assignment: CDR1 SGHDT and CDR2 YYEEEE. This CDR3 is 15 amino acids long. Between the trimmed V and J ends, which lost 0 bases and 0 bases, there was a span of 7 bases. CDR3 nucleotides: TGTGCCAGCAGCTTGGTACAGGTCTCCTACAATGAGCAGTTCTTC. Its translation is CASSLVQVSYNEQFF.